The 15 T cell receptor beta chains below were found in one sample sequenced in a study of T cells in Graves' hyperthyroidism and ophthalmopathy. Using RNA transcripts as the source, TCR beta CDR3 regions were amplified. HTBI primers were employed in a first-round RT-PCR of the TCR CDR3. TCRdb used MiXCR to reprocess the multiplex PCR reads, holding one entry per CDR3 protein. The sample carries about 290,000 distinct CDR3 sequences, around 15% recorded once. What was sequenced was blood. These receptors originate from a woman between 40 and 50 years old with Graves' hyperthyroidism.

At least ten counts were recorded for this clonotype. The chain has TRBV9 and TRBJ2-1; D ambiguous. Germline CDR1 reads SGDLS; CDR2 reads YYNGEE. This CDR3 comprises 17 residues. V lost 0 bases and J 6 bases, leaving 19 bases between the germline ends. The CDR3 sequence is CASSVEGWPSRPNEQFF. The CDR3 nucleotides are TGTGCCAGCAGCGTAGAGGGATGGCCTAGTCGCCCCAATGAGCAGTTCTTC.

This clonotype was seen at least ten times. V gene TRBV12-3 or TRBV12-4 combines with J gene TRBJ2-2, with TRBD1 as a possible D gene (5 bases). Trimming pared 6 bases from V and 1 base from J, leaving 15 bases between. This CDR3 spans 16 amino acids. The CDR3 bases are TGTGCCAGCAGCCCCCCAGGGTGGGGGAACACCGGGGAGCTGTTTTTT. Residues: CASSPPGWGNTGELFF.

The chain is built from TRBV20-1 and TRBJ1-2; D is perhaps TRBD1 (5 bases). The length of the CDR3 is 12 residues. Deletions cut 3 bases from V and 3 bases from J, with 8 bases between. Germline V CDR1 and CDR2: DFQATT, SNEGSKA (reference sequence). In nucleotides, the CDR3 is TGCAGTGCTAGTAGACAGTACTATGGCTACACCTTC. This gives the protein CSASRQYYGYTF.

V gene TRBV27 combines with J gene TRBJ2-4; the D is unclear. The CDR3 length is 15 residues. V was pared by 2 bases and J by 3 bases, with 11 bases between. Germline V gene sequence: CDR1 MNHEY, CDR2 SMNVEV (reference sequence). CDR3 amino acids: CASSLISQVKNIQYF. As DNA, the CDR3 is TGTGCCAGCAGTTTAATAAGTCAGGTCAAAAACATTCAGTACTTC.

This clonotype was seen many times. The junction differs from germline at one of its ends, possibly a read error. The rearrangement joins TRBV7-8 to TRBJ2-7, with TRBD2 as a possible D gene (5 bases). The CDR3 extends over 15 amino acids. Per the germline V gene, CDR1 is SGHVS and CDR2 is FQNEAQ. The CDR3 protein is CASSLEPGYTYEQYF. CDR3 sequence (DNA): TGTGCCAGCAGTTTAGAACCGGGATATACCTACGAGCAGTACTTC. The full variable domain, rest sourced from reference TRBV7-8 and TRBJ2-7, is GAGVSQSPRYKVAKRGQDVALRCDPISGHVSLFWYQQALGQGPEFLTYFQNEAQLDKSGLPSDRFFAERPEGSVSTLKIQRTQQEDSAVYLCASSLEPGYTYEQYFGPGTRLTVT.

As concerns this clonotype: Since a much larger clone is just one base distant, this may be a read error. This sequence joins TRBV29-1 and TRBJ2-4, with 10 positions matching TRBD2. The DNA end is a closer match to TRBJ2-1, so the J assignment may be wrong. CDR3 length: 13 residues. CDR1 SQVTM and CDR2 ANQGSEA come from the germline V gene. DNA of the CDR3: TGCAGCGTTAGCGGGGGGGGAGGTGACATTCAGTTCTTC. Its protein is CSVSGGGGDIQFF.

At least ten counts were recorded for this clonotype. This chain uses TRBV9 with TRBJ1-1; D might be TRBD1 (6 bases). Germline values: CDR1 SGDLS, CDR2 YYNGEE. The CDR3 spans 15 residues. The germline V and J ends were trimmed by 4 bases and 2 bases, with 15 bases remaining between them. The chain's CDR3 is CASSFGQRANTEAFF. CDR3 nucleotides: TGTGCCAGCAGCTTCGGACAGAGGGCTAACACTGAAGCTTTCTTT.

This clonotype was recorded at least ten times. The rearrangement links TRBV10-3 to TRBJ2-5; D call uncertain. The CDR3 is made up of 12 amino acids. The germline V and J ends were trimmed by 7 bases and 1 base, with 7 bases remaining between them. CDR1 is ENHRY and CDR2 is SYGVKD in the germline V gene. The CDR3 spells CAINDGQETQYF. The DNA of the CDR3 is TGTGCCATCAATGACGGCCAAGAGACCCAGTACTTC.

V usage is TRBV2 and J usage is TRBJ1-5; 10 positions match TRBD1. The length of the CDR3 is 15 residues. V trimming: 4 bases; J trimming: 2 bases; junction bases outside the gene matches: 2. CDR1 SNHLY and CDR2 FYNNEI come from the germline V gene. The CDR3 DNA reads as TGTGCCAGCAGTGGGACAGGGGGGGGCAATCAGCCCCAGCATTTT. It encodes CASSGTGGGNQPQHF.

This clonotype occurred many times. CDR3 DNA: TGTGCCAGCAGCTTTGTGGGGAATTACGAGCAGTACTTC. Translating gives CASSFVGNYEQYF. The chain has TRBV11-2 and TRBJ2-7; the D is unclear. Germline assignment: CDR1 SGHAT and CDR2 FQNNGV. V shed 3 bases and J shed 4 bases, with 10 bases lying between them. The CDR3 sequence is 13 residues long.

This clonotype turned up a few times. This sequence joins TRBV4-1 and TRBJ2-7; possibly TRBD2 for D (6 bases). Germline V gene data show CDR1 as MGHRA and CDR2 as YSYEKL. Trimming removed 2 bases from V and 3 bases from J, with 23 bases in between. The CDR3 runs to 18 residues. This CDR3 is CASSQRETTTSPFYEQYF. The CDR3 DNA is TGCGCCAGCAGCCAAAGAGAAACGACGACTAGTCCTTTCTACGAGCAGTACTTC.

Ten or more counts support this clonotype. The chain links TRBV20-1 to TRBJ2-1, with no clear D. V was trimmed by 2 bases and J by 1 base, leaving 9 bases between them. Germline V gene sequence: CDR1 DFQATT, CDR2 SNEGSKA (reference sequence). This CDR3 is 14 amino acids long. For the CDR3, the DNA is TGCAGTGCTAGAACCGCGGATTCCTACAATGAGCAGTTCTTC. Translation: CSARTADSYNEQFF.

This clonotype has at least ten counts. The chain employs TRBV2 and TRBJ2-7, with TRBD2 matching over 7 bases. Looked up from germline, CDR1 is SNHLY and CDR2 is FYNNEI. J gave up 2 bases and V 8 bases, and 9 bases lay outside the gene matches. This CDR3 spans 14 amino acids. Written as DNA, the CDR3 is TGTGCCAGCCACCTCGGGCTAGCGGCCTACGAGCAGTACTTC. This translates into CASHLGLAAYEQYF.

This clonotype came up many times. This chain uses TRBV3-1 with TRBJ1-1; maybe TRBD1 (6 bases). The CDR3 runs to 12 residues. V was trimmed by 4 bases and J by 8 bases, leaving 11 bases between them. Germline CDR1 LGHDT, CDR2 YNNKEL (reference sequence). The CDR3 loop is CASSPGAREAFF. The DNA of the CDR3 is TGTGCCAGCAGCCCGGGGGCGAGGGAAGCTTTCTTT.

This clonotype was recorded a few times. The chain joins TRBV20-1 to TRBJ2-1; 10 nucleotides match TRBD2. The CDR3 contains 17 residues. Germline CDR1 DFQATT, CDR2 SNEGSKA (reference sequence). V was pared by 0 bases and J by 2 bases, with 7 bases of the junction left unmatched. In DNA form, the CDR3 reads TGCAGTGCTAGAGAACCTTTGAGCGGGAGGGCCTACAATGAGCAGTTCTTC. Its translation is CSAREPLSGRAYNEQFF.